This T cell receptor (beta chain) was profiled in a study of T cells after posttransplantation cyclophosphamide. Cells defined as naive were viable CD3+CD4+ or CD3+CD8+ and CCR7+CD45RA+CD45RO-CD95-CD27+CD28+. The assay was immunoSEQ multiplex PCR, and TCRdb's table has in-frame clones only and misses some. The sample has 25,000 to 35,000 clones, around 90% seen once; the top ten hold around 0.26%. Looked up from germline, CDR1 is MNHNS and CDR2 is SASEGT. The germline V and J ends were trimmed by 8 bases and 10 bases, with 14 bases remaining between them. CDR3 length equals 11 residues. The sequence came from a woman aged 55-70 years in good health, CMV-negative, and a related stem cell transplant donor. Specimen: naive CD4+ T cells sorted from PBMCs. The V call is TRBV6-1, the J call TRBJ1-1; possibly TRBD1 for D (5 bases). CDR3 amino acids: CASASGLRAFF. In nucleotides, the CDR3 is TGTGCCAGCGCCTCGGGACTAAGAGCTTTCTTT.